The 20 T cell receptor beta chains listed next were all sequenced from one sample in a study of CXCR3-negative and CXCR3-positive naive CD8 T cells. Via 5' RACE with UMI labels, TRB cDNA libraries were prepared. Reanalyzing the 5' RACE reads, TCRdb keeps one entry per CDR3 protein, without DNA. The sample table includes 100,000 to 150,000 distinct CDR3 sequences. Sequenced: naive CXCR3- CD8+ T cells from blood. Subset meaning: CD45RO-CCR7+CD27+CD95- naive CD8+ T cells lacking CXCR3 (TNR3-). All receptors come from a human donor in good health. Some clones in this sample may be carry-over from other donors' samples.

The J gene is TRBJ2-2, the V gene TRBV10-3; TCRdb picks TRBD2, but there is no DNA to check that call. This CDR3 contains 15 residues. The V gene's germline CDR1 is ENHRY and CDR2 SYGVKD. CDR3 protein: CAIMGSGGDTGELFF.

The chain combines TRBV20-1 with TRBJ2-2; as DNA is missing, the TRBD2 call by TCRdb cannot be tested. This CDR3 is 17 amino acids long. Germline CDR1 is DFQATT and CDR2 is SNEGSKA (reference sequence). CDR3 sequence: CTARDLEGTRGTGELFF.

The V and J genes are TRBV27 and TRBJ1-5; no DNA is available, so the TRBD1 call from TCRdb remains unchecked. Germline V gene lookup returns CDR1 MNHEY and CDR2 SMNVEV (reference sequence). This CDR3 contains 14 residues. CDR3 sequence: CASSGGGVGQPQHF.

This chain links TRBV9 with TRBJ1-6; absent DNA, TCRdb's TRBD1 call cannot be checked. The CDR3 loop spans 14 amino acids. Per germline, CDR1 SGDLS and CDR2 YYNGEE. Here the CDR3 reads CASTLGQFGSPLHF.

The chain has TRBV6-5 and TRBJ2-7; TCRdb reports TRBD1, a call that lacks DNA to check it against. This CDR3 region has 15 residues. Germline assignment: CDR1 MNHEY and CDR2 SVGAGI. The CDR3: CASSYFHPGAYEQYF.

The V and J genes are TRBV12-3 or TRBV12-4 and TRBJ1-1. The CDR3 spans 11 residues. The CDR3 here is CASPGNTEAFF.

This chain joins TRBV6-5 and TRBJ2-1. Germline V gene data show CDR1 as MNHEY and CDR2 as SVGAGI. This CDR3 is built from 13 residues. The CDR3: CASSYRVYNEQFF.

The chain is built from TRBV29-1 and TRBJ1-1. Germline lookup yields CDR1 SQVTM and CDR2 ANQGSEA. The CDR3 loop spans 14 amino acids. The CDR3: CSVVPPWTTIEAFF.

This chain's CDR3 is CAISESPTGPNTGELFF. V is TRBV10-3 and J is TRBJ2-2; TCRdb's D call, TRBD1, is unchecked because there is no DNA. CDR1 ENHRY and CDR2 SYGVKD come from the germline V gene. CDR3 length: 17 amino acids.

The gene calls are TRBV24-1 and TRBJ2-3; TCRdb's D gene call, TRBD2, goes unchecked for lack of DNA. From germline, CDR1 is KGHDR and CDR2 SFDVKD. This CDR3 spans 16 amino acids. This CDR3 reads CATSVGTRWTTDTQYF.

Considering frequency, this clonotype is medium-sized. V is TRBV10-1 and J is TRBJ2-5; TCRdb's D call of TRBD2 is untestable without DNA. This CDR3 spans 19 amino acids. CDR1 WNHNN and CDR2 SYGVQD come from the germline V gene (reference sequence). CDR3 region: CASSESQELAGEVRETQYF.

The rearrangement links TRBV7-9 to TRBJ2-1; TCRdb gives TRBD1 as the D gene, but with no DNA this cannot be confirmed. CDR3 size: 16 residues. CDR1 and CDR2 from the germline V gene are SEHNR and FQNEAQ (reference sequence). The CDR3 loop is CASSPPKAGYDNGQFF.

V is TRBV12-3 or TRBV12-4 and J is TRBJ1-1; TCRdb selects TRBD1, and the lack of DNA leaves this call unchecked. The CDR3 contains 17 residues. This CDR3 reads CASSPAFVTTGGTETFF.

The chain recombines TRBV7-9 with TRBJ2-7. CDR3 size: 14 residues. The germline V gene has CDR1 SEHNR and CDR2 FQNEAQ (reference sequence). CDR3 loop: CARSFSVNSYEQYF.

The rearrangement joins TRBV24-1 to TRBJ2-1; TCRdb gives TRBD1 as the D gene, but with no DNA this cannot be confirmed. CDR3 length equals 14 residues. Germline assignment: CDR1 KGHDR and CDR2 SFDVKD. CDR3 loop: CATSDFNRDNEQFF.

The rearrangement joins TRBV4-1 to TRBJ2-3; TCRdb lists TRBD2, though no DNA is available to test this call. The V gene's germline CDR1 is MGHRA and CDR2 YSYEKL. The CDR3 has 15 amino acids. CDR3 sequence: CASSQGRALTDTQYF.

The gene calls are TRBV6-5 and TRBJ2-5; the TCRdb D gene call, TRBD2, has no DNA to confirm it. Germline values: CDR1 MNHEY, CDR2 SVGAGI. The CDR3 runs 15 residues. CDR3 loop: CASSSAGRAEETQYF.

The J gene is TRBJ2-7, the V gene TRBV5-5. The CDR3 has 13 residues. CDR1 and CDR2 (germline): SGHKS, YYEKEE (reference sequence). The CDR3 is CASSLVGSVEQYF.

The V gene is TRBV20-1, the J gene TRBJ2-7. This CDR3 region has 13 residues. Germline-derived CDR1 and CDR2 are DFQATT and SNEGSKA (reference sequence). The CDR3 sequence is CSASPLGRYEQYF.

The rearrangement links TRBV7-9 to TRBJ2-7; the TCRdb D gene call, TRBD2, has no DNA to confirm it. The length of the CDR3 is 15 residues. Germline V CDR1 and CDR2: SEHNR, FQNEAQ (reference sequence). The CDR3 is CASSPPRGERYEQYF.